A selection of T cell receptor beta chains follows, all from one sample in a study of blood T cell repertoires in COVID-19. Libraries were prepared by immunoSEQ multiplex PCR; TCRdb keeps only in-frame clonotypes and omits some of them. Among about 180,000 clones listed, about 88% were seen once. The material sequenced was PBMCs or T cells enriched from blood (not recorded which). Source of these receptors: a woman between 18 and 30 years old who had recovered from COVID-19. CDR3s include the opening cysteine and the closing phenylalanine or tryptophan. A D gene is named only where the DNA matches it firmly. Some rows mark clone size as missing; the rest say once, few, many or name a class of expanded clone.

j_call v_call d_call clone_size cdr3_aa cdr3_nt
TRBJ2-3 TRBV5-1 TRBD2 NA CASSLGSGALSTDTQYF TGCGCCAGCAGCTTAGGTAGCGGGGCCCTTAGCACAGATACGCAGTATTTT
TRBJ1-1 TRBV10-2 NA NA CASSEGPGHIPEAFF TGCGCCAGCAGTGAGGGTCCGGGACATATACCTGAAGCTTTCTTT
TRBJ2-7 TRBV6-5 TRBD1 few CASRTGNYEQYF TGTGCCAGCAGGACAGGGAACTACGAGCAGTACTTC
TRBJ2-4 TRBV6-4 NA NA CASSSELGNIQYF TGTGCCAGCAGTTCTGAGCTAGGAAACATTCAGTACTTC
TRBJ2-3 TRBV7-2 TRBD2 NA CASSRSGGAVSLGTDTQYF TGTGCCAGCAGCCGGAGCGGGGGGGCCGTCTCCCTCGGCACAGATACGCAGTATTTT
TRBJ1-5 TRBV27 NA medium-sized CASSEFSGGSNQPQHF TGTGCCAGCAGTGAATTCTCGGGGGGCAGCAATCAGCCCCAGCATTTT
TRBJ1-1 TRBV6-2/TRBV6-3 TRBD1 NA CASSGRTGEAFF TGTGCCAGCAGTGGACGGACAGGTGAAGCTTTCTTT
TRBJ1-2 TRBV2 NA NA CASSEQGTNYGYTF TGTGCCAGCAGTGAACAGGGGACAAACTATGGCTACACCTTC
TRBJ1-4 TRBV7-2 TRBD1 NA CASSPMDRVNEKLFF TGTGCCAGCAGCCCTATGGACAGGGTTAATGAAAAACTGTTTTTT
TRBJ2-1 TRBV7-3 TRBD2 NA CASSLKGTTEQFF TGTGCCAGCAGCTTGAAGGGGACTACCGAGCAGTTCTTC
TRBJ1-2 TRBV28 NA NA CASSGTLVDSYTF TGTGCCAGCAGTGGGACACTTGTTGATAGCTACACCTTC
TRBJ2-1 TRBV2 NA NA CASTPEAGSYNEQFF TGTGCCAGCACCCCCGAAGCGGGCTCCTACAATGAGCAGTTCTTC
TRBJ1-4 TRBV7-9 NA NA CASSPAGTPTTNEKLFF TGTGCCAGCAGCCCGGCCGGGACACCTACAACTAATGAAAAACTGTTTTTT
TRBJ1-4 TRBV9 NA NA CASSVALGVFF TGTGCCAGCAGCGTAGCTCTGGGAGTGTTTTTT
TRBJ2-1 TRBV7-9 TRBD1 NA CASSLEQGAVEQFF TGTGCCAGCAGCTTAGAGCAGGGGGCGGTTGAGCAGTTCTTC
TRBJ2-7 TRBV7-2 NA NA CASSLSVSGAYEQYF TGTGCCAGCAGCTTATCCGTCTCGGGTGCCTACGAGCAGTACTTC
TRBJ1-1 TRBV19 NA many CASSYEAGLATEAFF TGTGCCAGTAGTTATGAGGCGGGGCTAGCGACTGAAGCTTTCTTT
TRBJ1-1 TRBV27 TRBD1 NA CASSFSGGGEAFF TGTGCCAGCAGTTTTTCAGGGGGCGGGGAAGCTTTCTTT
TRBJ1-5 TRBV30 NA NA CAWSASRGAQPQHF TGTGCCTGGAGTGCGAGCAGGGGTGCTCAGCCCCAGCATTTT
TRBJ1-3 TRBV5-1 TRBD1 NA CASSRDRVPSGNTIYF TGCGCCAGCAGCAGGGACAGGGTGCCATCTGGAAACACCATATATTTT
TRBJ2-1 TRBV28 TRBD2 NA CASSHGLAGGQKFF TGTGCCAGCAGCCACGGACTAGCGGGAGGGCAAAAATTCTTC
TRBJ1-1 TRBV5-5 NA NA CASSSQSTEAFF TGTGCCAGCAGCTCCCAGTCCACTGAAGCTTTCTTT
TRBJ2-3 TRBV18 TRBD2 NA CASSPRTSTGPDTQYF TGTGCCAGCTCACCAAGGACTAGCACGGGGCCAGATACGCAGTATTTT
TRBJ1-1 TRBV5-4 TRBD1 NA CASSPGTGQSFF TGTGCCAGCAGTCCTGGGACAGGGCAGTCTTTCTTT
TRBJ2-3 TRBV28 NA NA CASSQGRTTYTDTQYF TGTGCCAGCAGCCAAGGACGGACAACCTACACAGATACGCAGTATTTT
TRBJ1-3 TRBV6-2/TRBV6-3 NA NA CASSSWTAVGTKDTIYF TGTGCCAGCAGTTCCTGGACAGCCGTTGGGACTAAGGACACCATATATTTT
TRBJ1-2 TRBV6-1 TRBD1 NA CASSVNPGTGGNGYTF TGTGCCAGCAGTGTAAACCCCGGGACAGGGGGGAATGGCTACACCTTC
TRBJ2-3 TRBV11-2 NA NA CASIRNPGSGARDTQYF TGTGCCAGCATCCGAAACCCCGGGTCAGGGGCCAGAGATACGCAGTATTTT
TRBJ2-2 TRBV5-4 TRBD1 NA CASSSGQTSPNTGELFF TGTGCCAGCAGCTCGGGACAGACCTCCCCGAACACCGGGGAGCTGTTTTTT
TRBJ1-2 TRBV19 NA NA CASTAPGLPHRGYGYTF TGTGCCAGTACCGCACCGGGACTTCCCCACCGCGGGTATGGCTACACCTTC
TRBJ2-2 TRBV5-1 NA NA CASSHGQTHTGELFF TGCGCCAGCAGCCATGGACAGACCCACACCGGGGAGCTGTTTTTT
TRBJ1-2 TRBV19 TRBD1 few CASSTVSRQGPAGYTF TGTGCCAGTAGCACGGTGTCCCGACAGGGACCGGCGGGCTACACCTTC
TRBJ2-7 TRBV5-5 TRBD1 few CASSERQGHEQYF TGTGCCAGCAGCGAGAGACAGGGACACGAGCAGTACTTC
TRBJ2-1 TRBV19 TRBD2 NA CASRAGLAIYNEQFF TGTGCCAGTAGGGCGGGACTAGCGATATACAATGAGCAGTTCTTC
TRBJ1-2 TRBV29-1 NA NA CSVDSRVNYGYTF TGCAGCGTCGACTCACGGGTCAACTATGGCTACACCTTC
TRBJ2-5 TRBV11-1 NA few CASSLEEAETQYF TGTGCCAGCAGCTTAGAGGAGGCGGAGACCCAGTACTTC
TRBJ1-1 TRBV5-1 NA NA CASSSRPLGAGEAFF TGCGCCAGCAGCTCCCGACCGTTGGGGGCGGGTGAAGCTTTCTTT
TRBJ2-1 TRBV4-1 NA NA CASSQVGGTPRIGMEFF TGCGCCAGCAGCCAAGTGGGGGGAACACCGAGGATTGGAATGGAGTTCTTC
TRBJ2-7 TRBV5-4 TRBD2 NA CASSPEGGGVYEQYF TGTGCCAGCAGCCCGGAGGGCGGGGGAGTTTACGAGCAGTACTTC
TRBJ2-7 TRBV18 NA NA CASSPTDYEQYF TGTGCCAGCTCACCGACAGACTACGAGCAGTACTTC